These T cell receptor beta chains were read from a single sample in a study of somatic mutations in cytotoxic T cells in rheumatoid arthritis. The repertoire was sequenced with immunoSEQ multiplex PCR; TCRdb's copy has only in-frame clones and lacks some. The sample includes some 18,000 clones, roughly 82% of them seen just once. The sequenced material came from CD8+ T cells sorted from blood. Receptor source: an adult with rheumatoid arthritis. Each CDR3 is given with its conserved first and last residue. The order of the fields is V gene, D gene, clone size, J gene, CDR3 DNA, CDR3 protein. A D gene is named only where the DNA matches it firmly. For some rows the clone size is stated as once, few or many, or as a class when expanded; others skip it.

TRBV7-9	.	.	TRBJ2-5	TGTGCCAGCAGCTTGATAGGAGAGACCCAGTACTTC	CASSLIGETQYF
TRBV11-3	.	.	TRBJ2-7	TGTGCCAGCAGCTTAAGTGGGGGCGGGGGATACGAGCAGTACTTC	CASSLSGGGGYEQYF
TRBV7-6	TRBD2	once	TRBJ2-1	TGTGCCAGCAGTCGATCGGGGGGATCCCCCTACAATGAGCAGTTCTTC	CASSRSGGSPYNEQFF
TRBV28	.	.	TRBJ2-1	TGTGCCACCGCCCCGGTCTTCTCCTACAATGAGCAGTTCTTC	CATAPVFSYNEQFF
TRBV7-9	.	.	TRBJ2-5	TGTGCCAGCAGCCCAGCCGCGGTCCAAGAGACCCAGTACTTC	CASSPAAVQETQYF
TRBV19	.	once	TRBJ2-1	TGTGCCAGTAGTCCACGACAGGACCTGGATGAGCAGTTCTTC	CASSPRQDLDEQFF
TRBV15	.	.	TRBJ1-1	TGTGCCACCAGAACCAGGGGAGGGACTGAAGCTTTCTTT	CATRTRGGTEAFF
TRBV9	TRBD2	.	TRBJ2-7	TGTGCCAGCAGCGGTAGCGGGGGGCCCGTCTACGAGCAGTACTTC	CASSGSGGPVYEQYF
TRBV5-1	TRBD1	.	TRBJ1-2	TGCGCCAGCAGCTTGGAAGGGACAGGGAATGGCTACACCTTC	CASSLEGTGNGYTF
TRBV5-5	.	.	TRBJ2-1	TGTGCCAGCAGCCCTCCAGACCGCAATGAGCAGTTCTTC	CASSPPDRNEQFF
TRBV5-1	.	.	TRBJ1-3	TGCGCCAGCAGCTTGGGGCAGACGTCTGGAAACACCATATATTTT	CASSLGQTSGNTIYF
TRBV7-9	.	.	TRBJ2-3	TGTGCCAGCACTCGAGATACGCAGTATTTT	CASTRDTQYF
TRBV28	.	.	TRBJ1-2	TGTGCCAGCAGTTTAGTTGAGGGATGGGACGGCTACACCTTC	CASSLVEGWDGYTF
TRBV9	TRBD1	.	TRBJ1-2	TGTGCCAGCAGCGCCTCGGACAGGGGATATGACTACACCTTC	CASSASDRGYDYTF
TRBV19	TRBD1	.	TRBJ1-6	TGTGCCAGTAGTATCACGGACAGGGGTTCCTATAATTCACCCCTCCACTTT	CASSITDRGSYNSPLHF
TRBV5-8	.	.	TRBJ1-5	TGTGCCAGCAGCTTGGCAGGGGGCAATCAGCCCCAGCATTTT	CASSLAGGNQPQHF
TRBV6-5	TRBD1	.	TRBJ1-2	TGTGCCAGCAAGGAGAGGGGGCCCTATGGCTACACCTTC	CASKERGPYGYTF
TRBV4-3	.	.	TRBJ1-1	TGCGCCAGCAGCCAAGACCTCAGGGGCTCGGTGAACACTGAAGCTTTCTTT	CASSQDLRGSVNTEAFF
TRBV11-3	TRBD1	few	TRBJ1-3	TGTGCCAGCTCAAAGGGGACAGGGGGCTACCTCGGAAACACCATATATTTT	CASSKGTGGYLGNTIYF
TRBV5-6	.	.	TRBJ1-1	TGTGCCAGCAGCGCCCGGGACCCCGTTAACACTGAAGCTTTCTTT	CASSARDPVNTEAFF
TRBV6-1	.	.	TRBJ1-1	TGTGCCAGCAGTGATGGGCGGGGGAACACTGAAGCTTTCTTT	CASSDGRGNTEAFF
TRBV15	.	.	TRBJ2-1	TGTGCCACCAGCAGCGTACTAACAAGAAATGAGCAGTTCTTC	CATSSVLTRNEQFF
TRBV6-1	TRBD2	.	TRBJ2-2	TGTGCCAGCAGTGGCGGGGGGACGAACACCGGGGAGCTGTTTTTT	CASSGGGTNTGELFF
TRBV10-3	TRBD1	.	TRBJ1-1	TGTGCCATCAGGGACAGGGGGGCGAACACTGAAGCTTTCTTT	CAIRDRGANTEAFF
TRBV27	.	.	TRBJ2-7	TGTGCCAGCGGTCCGGGGGACGACGAGCAGTACTTC	CASGPGDDEQYF
TRBV27	.	.	TRBJ1-5	TGTGCCAGCAGTTTAGTCGGGTCGGGTCAGCCCCAGCATTTT	CASSLVGSGQPQHF
TRBV11-2	.	once	TRBJ2-2	TGTGCCAGCAGCTTAGGGGGGCTCACCGGGGAGCTGTTTTTT	CASSLGGLTGELFF
TRBV4-2	.	once	TRBJ2-5	TGTGCCAGCAGCCACATTATAGACCGGGAGGAGACCCAGTACTTC	CASSHIIDREETQYF
TRBV29-1	.	.	TRBJ1-2	TGCAGCGTTGAAGAGGGGGTCAGAGCTAACTATGGCTACACCTTC	CSVEEGVRANYGYTF
TRBV13	TRBD1	.	TRBJ1-2	TGTGCCAGCAGCTGGGGCCTAACCGGGACAGGGGCGAATGGCTACACCTTC	CASSWGLTGTGANGYTF
TRBV2	.	once	TRBJ1-1	TGTGCCAGCACAGGGAACACTGAAGCTTTCTTT	CASTGNTEAFF
TRBV7-2	.	.	TRBJ2-2	TGTGCCAGCAGCTTAGGGTGGGGGATCGGGGAGCTGTTTTTT	CASSLGWGIGELFF
TRBV10-2	.	.	TRBJ1-2	TGCGCCAGCAGTGGTCTCGGGGCGGACTATGGCTACACCTTC	CASSGLGADYGYTF
TRBV5-4	TRBD1	.	TRBJ2-3	TGTGCCAGCAGCTTGACAGGGGGCATCTCAGATACGCAGTATTTT	CASSLTGGISDTQYF
TRBV7-9	TRBD1	.	TRBJ2-5	TGTGCCAGCAGCTCAGGGGGAGAGACCCAGTACTTC	CASSSGGETQYF
TRBV5-4	.	.	TRBJ2-1	TGTGCCAGCAGCTCCCAGTTCGTCAATGAGCAGTTCTTC	CASSSQFVNEQFF
TRBV19	.	few	TRBJ2-7	TGTGCCAGTAGTGTGCTCTCAGGGGTCCCCCACGAGCAGTACTTC	CASSVLSGVPHEQYF
TRBV11-2	TRBD1	.	TRBJ1-2	TGTGCCAGCAGCCTAGGACAGGGTGGTAGCTATGGCTACACCTTC	CASSLGQGGSYGYTF
TRBV25-1	TRBD1	.	TRBJ2-1	TGTGCCAGCAGTCCTTGGGAAGGGGGCGATTACAATGAGCAGTTCTTC	CASSPWEGGDYNEQFF
TRBV25-1	TRBD1	.	TRBJ1-2	TGTGCCAGCGGCAGGGGGCCGCCTAACTATGGCTACACCTTC	CASGRGPPNYGYTF
TRBV15	.	.	TRBJ1-5	TGTGCCACCAGCAGAGACAGGGGCGGAAGTCAGCCCCAGCATTTT	CATSRDRGGSQPQHF
TRBV6-5	.	.	TRBJ1-1	TGTGCCAGCAGTTGGTCCATGCTGAACACTGAAGCTTTCTTT	CASSWSMLNTEAFF
TRBV7-8	.	once	TRBJ2-1	TGTGCCAGCAGCTTGGGGGCCGGGGGGCCTTACAATGAGCAGTTCTTC	CASSLGAGGPYNEQFF
TRBV7-9	TRBD1	.	TRBJ2-7	TGTGCCAGCAGCCGCTACGGACAGGGGCTTACCTACGAGCAGTACTTC	CASSRYGQGLTYEQYF
TRBV19	.	.	TRBJ2-7	TGTGCCAGTAGTAGATACGAGCTACCATACGAGCAGTACTTC	CASSRYELPYEQYF
TRBV16	TRBD1	.	TRBJ1-2	TGTGCCAGCAGCCAATTCTCGGGGACAGATTACTATGGCTACACCTTC	CASSQFSGTDYYGYTF
TRBV7-9	.	.	TRBJ1-2	TGTGCCAGCAGCCCTCCCGGCGCTTGGGGAGGCTACACCTTC	CASSPPGAWGGYTF
TRBV7-9	TRBD2	.	TRBJ2-1	TGTGCCAGCAGCCTCTCGGATAGCGGGGGGGACTACAATGAGCAGTTCTTC	CASSLSDSGGDYNEQFF
TRBV5-1	TRBD2	.	TRBJ2-1	TGCGCCAGCAGCTTGTCCGTAATAGCGGGAGTTGGAGATGAGCAGTTCTTC	CASSLSVIAGVGDEQFF
TRBV4-3	TRBD1	few	TRBJ2-4	TGCGCCAGCAGCCAAGGAACCGGGACAGGGACCTCAGGGAACATTCAGTACTTC	CASSQGTGTGTSGNIQYF
TRBV7-6	TRBD1	.	TRBJ2-3	TGTGCCAGCAGCCGGCTACCTCCGGGACAGGAAAGCACAGATACGCAGTATTTT	CASSRLPPGQESTDTQYF
TRBV11-2	TRBD2	.	TRBJ2-3	TGTGCCAGCAGCTGGAGCGGGAATCCTACAGATACGCAGTATTTT	CASSWSGNPTDTQYF